The 16 T cell receptor beta chains reported below all come from one sample, sequenced in a study of blood T cell repertoires in COVID-19. The method was immunoSEQ multiplex PCR; TCRdb's version includes in-frame clones alone and lacks a portion of them. The repertoire holds about 240,000 clones, with 86% as singletons. The sequenced sample consisted of peripheral blood. These receptors originate from a man older than 75 with acute or convalescent COVID-19.

V and J are TRBV5-1 and TRBJ1-3; 7 positions match TRBD1. CDR1 and CDR2 (germline): SGHRS, YFSETQ. The CDR3 has 15 residues. V lost 0 bases and J lost 4; bases outside the gene matches: 4. CDR3 amino acids: CASSLAGTDGNTIYF. DNA of the CDR3: TGCGCCAGCAGCTTGGCCGGGACAGACGGAAACACCATATATTTT.

The gene calls are TRBV28 and TRBJ1-5; weak D call: TRBD1 (5 bases). Trimming removed 2 bases at V and 5 bases at J, with 13 bases between. Germline values: CDR1 MDHEN, CDR2 SYDVKM. The CDR3 loop spans 15 amino acids. The CDR3 loop is CASSLQGYPHQPQHF. The CDR3 DNA reads TGTGCCAGCAGTTTACAGGGTTATCCCCATCAGCCCCAGCATTTT.

V usage is TRBV7-9 and J usage is TRBJ1-6, with D possibly matching TRBD1 (6 bases). With 7 bases removed from V and 5 bases from J, the gap between germline ends came to 12 bases. Germline V lookup: CDR1 SEHNR, CDR2 FQNEAQ (reference sequence). This CDR3 has 14 residues. The CDR3 sequence: CASIKDSDNSPLHF. In DNA, the CDR3 is TGTGCCAGCATTAAGGACAGCGATAATTCACCCCTCCACTTT.

The chain has TRBV27 and TRBJ1-5; D may be TRBD1 (5 bases). V was pared by 0 bases and J by 11 bases, with 17 bases between. Germline CDR1 reads MNHEY; CDR2 reads SMNVEV (reference sequence). This CDR3 region has 15 residues. The CDR3 protein is CASSLSAHRYRAQHF. As DNA, the CDR3 is TGTGCCAGCAGTTTATCGGCCCACAGGTATAGGGCCCAGCATTTT.

The chain couples TRBV19 to TRBJ1-6; D is possibly TRBD1 (5 bases). The CDR3 runs to 13 residues. CDR1 is LNHDA, CDR2 SQIVND, per germline (reference sequence). Trimming left V 6 bases short and J 7 bases short, with 10 bases between. The CDR3 here is CASRDTANSPLHF. CDR3 DNA: TGTGCCAGTAGGGACACTGCGAATTCACCCCTCCACTTT.

This clone was observed a single time. The V call is TRBV10-3, the J call TRBJ1-3; D remains ambiguous. Deletions cut 8 bases from V and 0 bases from J, with 8 bases between. The CDR3 runs 13 residues. CDR1 and CDR2 from the germline V gene are ENHRY and SYGVKD. For the CDR3, the DNA is TGTGCCATCGTGGGCTCCTCTGGAAACACCATATATTTT. It encodes CAIVGSSGNTIYF.

CDR3 sequence: CASSGETQYF. CDR3 DNA sequence: TGTGCCAGCAGCGGAGAGACCCAGTACTTC. The chain carries TRBV28 and TRBJ2-5; D is ambiguous. Trimming left V 6 bases short and J 4 bases short, with 3 bases between. CDR3 size: 10 residues. Germline V gene lookup returns CDR1 MDHEN and CDR2 SYDVKM.

The V call is TRBV5-1, the J call TRBJ1-5; unclear D gene. Per germline, CDR1 SGHRS and CDR2 YFSETQ. The CDR3 runs to 13 residues. The V gene lost 3 bases and the J gene lost 5 bases, with 9 bases spanning the gap. The CDR3 DNA reads as TGCGCCAGCAGCTCGGAGGCGGATCAGCCCCAGCATTTT. Its protein product is CASSSEADQPQHF.

V and J are TRBV6-6 and TRBJ2-7, with 7 bases fitting TRBD1. V shed 2 bases, J shed 0 bases, and the junction held 4 bases outside the gene matches. The CDR3 consists of 15 residues. Germline values: CDR1 MNHNY, CDR2 SVGAGI (reference sequence). The CDR3 spells CASSYTGASSYEQYF. The CDR3 DNA reads as TGTGCCAGCAGTTACACAGGGGCCAGCTCCTACGAGCAGTACTTC.

V gene TRBV6-5 combines with J gene TRBJ1-2, with 12 bases aligning to TRBD1. This CDR3 has 15 amino acids. J was trimmed by 4 bases and V by 8 bases; bases with no gene match: 8. Germline assignment: CDR1 MNHEY and CDR2 SVGAGI. The DNA of the CDR3 is TGTGCCAGCGCTACCGGGACAGGGGGCCTCTATGGCTACACCTTC. Its translation is CASATGTGGLYGYTF.

The chain has TRBV7-2 and TRBJ1-6; no reliable D call. The CDR3 sequence is 14 residues long. The V gene's germline CDR1 is SGHTA and CDR2 FQGNSA. Trimming cost V 4 bases and J 7 bases, with 11 bases left between them. Here the CDR3 reads CASSSVGPNSPLHF. In DNA, the CDR3 is TGTGCCAGCAGCTCCGTGGGCCCAAATTCACCCCTCCACTTT.

V gene TRBV5-6 combines with J gene TRBJ2-7, with TRBD2 identical over 7 bases. This CDR3 spans 17 amino acids. V shed 1 base and J 2 bases; nucleotides not matched to a gene: 12. Germline-derived CDR1 and CDR2 are SGHDT and YYEEEE. CDR3 sequence: CASSLRLSGTPTYEQYF. CDR3 coding DNA: TGTGCCAGCAGCTTGCGCTTGAGCGGGACCCCTACCTACGAGCAGTACTTC.

This clone was found a few times. This sequence joins TRBV13 and TRBJ1-6; 9 nucleotides agree with TRBD1. J lost 7 bases, V lost 7 bases, and 11 bases had no gene match. Germline V gives CDR1 PRHDT, CDR2 FYEKMQ (reference sequence). The CDR3 contains 16 residues. CDR3 sequence reads: CASTTGAGTGNSPLHF. CDR3 DNA sequence: TGTGCCAGCACCACGGGGGCCGGGACAGGGAATTCACCCCTCCACTTT. Full variable domain (rest looked up from reference TRBV13 and TRBJ1-6): AAGVIQSPRHLIKEKRETATLKCYPIPRHDTVYWYQQGPGQDPQFLISFYEKMQSDKGSIPDRFSAQQFSDYHSELNMSSLELGDSALYFCASTTGAGTGNSPLHFGNGTRLTVT.

The chain links TRBV19 to TRBJ1-1; D perhaps matches TRBD1 (6 bases). This CDR3 comprises 16 residues. Trimming shortened V by 3 bases and J by 0 bases, and 14 bases separated the two germline ends. Germline V gene data show CDR1 as LNHDA and CDR2 as SQIVND (reference sequence). In DNA form, the CDR3 reads TGTGCCAGTAGTATTTATCTCCGGACAGTGAACACTGAAGCTTTCTTT. Its translation: CASSIYLRTVNTEAFF.

The chain carries TRBV18 and TRBJ2-1; tentative D call: TRBD1 (7 bases). There are 14 residues in the CDR3. V was trimmed by 3 bases and J by 9 bases, leaving 15 bases between them. CDR1 and CDR2 from the germline V gene are KGHSH and LQKENI. CDR3 loop: CASSPLDREAEQFF. CDR3 DNA: TGTGCCAGCTCACCTTTAGACAGGGAGGCTGAGCAGTTCTTC.

This chain uses TRBV7-9 with TRBJ2-7; perhaps TRBD2 as D (5 bases). V lost 3 bases and J 3 bases, leaving 12 bases between the germline ends. Germline loops: CDR1 SEHNR, CDR2 FQNEAQ (reference sequence). CDR3 length equals 14 residues. For the CDR3, the DNA is TGTGCCAGCAGCTTCGGACTGATAAACTACGAGCAGTACTTC. As protein: CASSFGLINYEQYF.